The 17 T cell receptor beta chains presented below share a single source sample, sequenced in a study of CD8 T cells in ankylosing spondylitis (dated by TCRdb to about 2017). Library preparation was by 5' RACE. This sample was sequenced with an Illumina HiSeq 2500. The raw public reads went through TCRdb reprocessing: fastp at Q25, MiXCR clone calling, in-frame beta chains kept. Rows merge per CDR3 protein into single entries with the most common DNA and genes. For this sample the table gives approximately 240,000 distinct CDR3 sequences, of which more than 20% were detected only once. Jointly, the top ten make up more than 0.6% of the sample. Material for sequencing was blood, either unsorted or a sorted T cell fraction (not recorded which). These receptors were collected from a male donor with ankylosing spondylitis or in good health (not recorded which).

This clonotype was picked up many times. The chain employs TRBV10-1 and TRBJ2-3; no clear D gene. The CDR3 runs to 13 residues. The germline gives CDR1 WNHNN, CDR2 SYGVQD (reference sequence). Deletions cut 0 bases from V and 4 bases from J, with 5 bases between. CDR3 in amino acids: CASSESLADTQYF. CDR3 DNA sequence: TGCGCCAGCAGTGAGTCGCTGGCAGATACGCAGTATTTT.

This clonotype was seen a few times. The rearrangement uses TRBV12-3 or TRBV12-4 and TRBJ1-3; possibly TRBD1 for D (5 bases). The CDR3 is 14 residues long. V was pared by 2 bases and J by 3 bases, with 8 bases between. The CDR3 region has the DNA TGTGCCAGCAGTTTAATTGGGGGTGGAAACACCATATATTTT. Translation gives CASSLIGGGNTIYF.

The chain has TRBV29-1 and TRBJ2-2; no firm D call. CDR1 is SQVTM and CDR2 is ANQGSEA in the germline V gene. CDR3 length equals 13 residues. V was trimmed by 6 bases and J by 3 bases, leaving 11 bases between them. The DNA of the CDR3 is TGCAGCGTCCAAACTCTTTACACCGGGGAGCTGTTTTTT. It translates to CSVQTLYTGELFF.

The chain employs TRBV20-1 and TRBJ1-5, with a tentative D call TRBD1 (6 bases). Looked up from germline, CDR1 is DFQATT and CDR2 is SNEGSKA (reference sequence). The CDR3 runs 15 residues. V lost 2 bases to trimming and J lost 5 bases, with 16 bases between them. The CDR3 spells CSARSGRGLDQPQHF. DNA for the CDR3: TGCAGTGCTAGAAGCGGCAGGGGTTTGGATCAGCCCCAGCATTTT.

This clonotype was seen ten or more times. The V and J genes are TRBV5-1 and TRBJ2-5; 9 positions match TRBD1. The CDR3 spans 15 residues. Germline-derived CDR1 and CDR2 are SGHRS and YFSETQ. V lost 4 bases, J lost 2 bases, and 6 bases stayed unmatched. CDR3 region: CASSHAGQGQETQYF. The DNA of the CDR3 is TGCGCCAGCAGCCATGCGGGACAGGGACAAGAGACCCAGTACTTC. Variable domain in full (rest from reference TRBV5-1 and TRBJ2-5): KAGVTQTPRYLIKTRGQQVTLSCSPISGHRSVSWYQQTPGQGLQFLFEYFSETQRNKGNFPGRFSGRQFSNSRSEMNVSTLELGDSALYLCASSHAGQGQETQYFGPGTRLLVL.

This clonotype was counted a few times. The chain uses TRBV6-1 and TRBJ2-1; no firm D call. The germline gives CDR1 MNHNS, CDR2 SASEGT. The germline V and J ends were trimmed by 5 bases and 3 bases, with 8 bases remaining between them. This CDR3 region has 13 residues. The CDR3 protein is CASSREVYNEQFF. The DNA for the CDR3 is TGTGCCAGCAGTCGCGAAGTCTACAATGAGCAGTTCTTC.

The CDR3 is CSARARGQFF. The DNA of the CDR3 is TGCAGTGCCCGGGCCCGGGGGCAGTTCTTC. The V and J genes are TRBV20-1 and TRBJ2-1; TRBD2 might be the D (5 bases). The V end was cut by 6 bases, the J end by 12 bases, with 12 bases between. Per the germline V gene, CDR1 is DFQATT and CDR2 is SNEGSKA (reference sequence). The CDR3 sequence is 10 residues long.

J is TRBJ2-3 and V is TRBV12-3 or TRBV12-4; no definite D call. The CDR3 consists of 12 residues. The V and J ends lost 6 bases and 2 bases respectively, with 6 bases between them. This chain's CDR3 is CASRTLTDTQYF. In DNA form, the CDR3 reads TGTGCCAGCAGGACCCTCACAGATACGCAGTATTTT.

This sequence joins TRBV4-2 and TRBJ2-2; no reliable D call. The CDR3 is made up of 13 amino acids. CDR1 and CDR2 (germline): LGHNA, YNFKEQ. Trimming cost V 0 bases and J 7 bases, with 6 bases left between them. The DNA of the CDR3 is TGTGCCAGCAGCCAAGAGTACGGCGGGGAGCTGTTTTTT. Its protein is CASSQEYGGELFF.

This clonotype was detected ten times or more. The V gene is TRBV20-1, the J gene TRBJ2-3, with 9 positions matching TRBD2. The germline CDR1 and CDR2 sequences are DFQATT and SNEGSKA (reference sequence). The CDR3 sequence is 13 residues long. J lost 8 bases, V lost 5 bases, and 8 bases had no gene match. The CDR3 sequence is CSARSSSGGTQYF. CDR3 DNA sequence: TGCAGTGCTCGCTCCAGTAGCGGGGGTACGCAGTATTTT.

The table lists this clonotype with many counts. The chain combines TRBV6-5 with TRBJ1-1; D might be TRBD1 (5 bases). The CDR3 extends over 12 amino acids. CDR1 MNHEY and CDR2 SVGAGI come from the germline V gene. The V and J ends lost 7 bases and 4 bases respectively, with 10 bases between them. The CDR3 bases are TGTGCCAGCAATTCCCAGGGCACTGAAGCTTTCTTT. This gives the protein CASNSQGTEAFF.

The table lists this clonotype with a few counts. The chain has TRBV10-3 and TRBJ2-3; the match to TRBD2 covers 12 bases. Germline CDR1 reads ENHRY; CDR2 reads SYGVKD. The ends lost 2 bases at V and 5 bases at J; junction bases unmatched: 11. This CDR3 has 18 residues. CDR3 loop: CAISEPGLAGPEGDTQYF. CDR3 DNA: TGTGCCATCAGTGAGCCGGGACTAGCGGGCCCGGAGGGAGATACGCAGTATTTT.

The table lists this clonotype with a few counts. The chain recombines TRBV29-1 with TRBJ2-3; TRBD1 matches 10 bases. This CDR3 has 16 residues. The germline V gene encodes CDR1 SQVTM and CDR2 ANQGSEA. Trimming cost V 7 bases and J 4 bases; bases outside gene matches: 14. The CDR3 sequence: CSACSGTGAGADTQYF. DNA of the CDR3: TGCAGCGCCTGTTCCGGGACAGGGGCTGGGGCAGATACGCAGTATTTT.

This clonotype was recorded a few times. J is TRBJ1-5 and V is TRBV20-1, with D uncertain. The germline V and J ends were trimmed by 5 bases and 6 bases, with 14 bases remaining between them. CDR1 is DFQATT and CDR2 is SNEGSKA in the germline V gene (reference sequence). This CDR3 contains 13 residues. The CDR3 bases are TGCAGTGCTTCCGTCCCGGGAGGTCAGCCCCAGCATTTT. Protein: CSASVPGGQPQHF.

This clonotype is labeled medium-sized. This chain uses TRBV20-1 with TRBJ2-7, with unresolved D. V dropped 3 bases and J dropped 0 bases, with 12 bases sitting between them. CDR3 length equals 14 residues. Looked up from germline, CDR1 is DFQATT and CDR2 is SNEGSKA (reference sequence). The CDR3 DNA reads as TGCAGTGCTAGTTCTCGACTGCTCTCCTACGAGCAGTACTTC. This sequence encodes CSASSRLLSYEQYF.

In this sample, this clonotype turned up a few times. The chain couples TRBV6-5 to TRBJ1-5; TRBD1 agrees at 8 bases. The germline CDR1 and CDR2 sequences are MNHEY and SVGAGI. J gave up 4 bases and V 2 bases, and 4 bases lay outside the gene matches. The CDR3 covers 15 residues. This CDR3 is CASSYQDRVNQPQHF. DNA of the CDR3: TGTGCCAGCAGTTACCAGGACAGGGTGAATCAGCCCCAGCATTTT.

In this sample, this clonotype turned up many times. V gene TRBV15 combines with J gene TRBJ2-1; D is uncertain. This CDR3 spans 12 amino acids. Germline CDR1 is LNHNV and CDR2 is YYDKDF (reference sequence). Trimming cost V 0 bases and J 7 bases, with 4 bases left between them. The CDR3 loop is CATSRDQNEQFF. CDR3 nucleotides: TGTGCCACCAGCAGAGATCAGAATGAGCAGTTCTTC. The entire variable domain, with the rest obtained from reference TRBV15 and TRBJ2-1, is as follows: DAMVIQNPRYQVTQFGKPVTLSCSQTLNHNVMYWYQQKSSQAPKLLFHYYDKDFNNEADTPDNFQSRRPNTSFCFLDIRSPGLGDTAMYLCATSRDQNEQFFGPGTRLTVL.